This paragraph covers one T cell receptor (beta chain) sequence. The sample originates from a study of T-cell reconstitution after alpha-beta-depleted transplantation in children. Preparation of the TCRbeta library used unique molecular identifiers. TCRdb used MiXCR to reprocess the PCR reads, holding one entry per CDR3 protein. This table holds more than 150,000 distinct CDR3 sequences, approximately 6.8% found once. Germline V lookup: CDR1 SEHNR, CDR2 FQNEAQ (reference sequence). The CDR3 contains 15 residues. V was trimmed by 3 bases and J by 14 bases, leaving 24 bases between them. The chain is built from TRBV7-9 and TRBJ2-3, with a possible D match to TRBD2 (5 bases). This clonotype originated in a human donor who donated a stem cell graft to a child with Wiskott-Aldrich syndrome. The sequencing here drew on PBMCs from the stem cell graft donor, taken from the stem cell graft. The CDR3 region is CASSFRSIKEDPRYF. The CDR3 DNA follows: TGTGCCAGCAGCTTCCGGTCCATAAAGGAGGATCCTCGGTATTTT.